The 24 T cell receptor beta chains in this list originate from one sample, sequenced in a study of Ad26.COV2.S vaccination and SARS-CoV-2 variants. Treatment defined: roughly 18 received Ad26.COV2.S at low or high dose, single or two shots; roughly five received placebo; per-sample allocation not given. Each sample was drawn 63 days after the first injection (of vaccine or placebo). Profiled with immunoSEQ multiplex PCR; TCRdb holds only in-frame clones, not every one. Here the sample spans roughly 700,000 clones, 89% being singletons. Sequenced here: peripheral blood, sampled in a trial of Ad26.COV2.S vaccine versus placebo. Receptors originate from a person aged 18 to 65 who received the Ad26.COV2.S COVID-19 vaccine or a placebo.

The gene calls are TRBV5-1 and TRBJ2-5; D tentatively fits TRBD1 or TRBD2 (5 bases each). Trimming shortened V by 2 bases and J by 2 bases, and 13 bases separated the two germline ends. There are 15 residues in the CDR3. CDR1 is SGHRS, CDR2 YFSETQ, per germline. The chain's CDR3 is CASSFGGAQQETQYF. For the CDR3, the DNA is TGCGCCAGCAGCTTTGGGGGAGCCCAACAAGAGACCCAGTACTTC.

The CDR3 DNA follows: TGTGCCAGCAGCTTGAATTTGGGACAGGCTGAAAAACTGTTTTTT. Protein: CASSLNLGQAEKLFF. The chain is built from TRBV5-6 and TRBJ1-4, with 8 bases matching TRBD1. The CDR3 sequence is 15 residues long. Per the germline V gene, CDR1 is SGHDT and CDR2 is YYEEEE. Trimming took 1 base from V and 7 from J; bases not matched to a gene: 6.

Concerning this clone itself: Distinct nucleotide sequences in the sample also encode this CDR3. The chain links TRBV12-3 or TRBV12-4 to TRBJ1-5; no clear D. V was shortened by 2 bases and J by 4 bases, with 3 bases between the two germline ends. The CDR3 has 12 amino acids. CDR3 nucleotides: TGTGCCAGCAGTTTAAGAAATCAGCCCCAGCATTTT. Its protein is CASSLRNQPQHF.

The CDR3 loop reads CASTTLAGYNEQFF. The CDR3 bases are TGTGCCAGCACAACGCTAGCGGGGTACAATGAGCAGTTCTTC. The chain uses TRBV2 and TRBJ2-1; 9 bases map to TRBD2. Germline-derived CDR1 and CDR2 are SNHLY and FYNNEI. The trim removed 7 bases at V and 4 bases at J, leaving 5 bases unmatched. The CDR3 is made up of 14 amino acids.

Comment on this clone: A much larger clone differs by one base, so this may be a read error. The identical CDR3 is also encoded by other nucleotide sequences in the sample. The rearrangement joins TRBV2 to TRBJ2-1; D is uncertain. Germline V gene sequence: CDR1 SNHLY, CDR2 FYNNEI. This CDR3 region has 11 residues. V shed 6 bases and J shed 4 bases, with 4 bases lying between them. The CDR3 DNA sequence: TGTGCCAGCAGCTCTTACAATGAGCAGTTCTTC. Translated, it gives CASSSYNEQFF. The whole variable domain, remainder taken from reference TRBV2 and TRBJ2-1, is EPEVTQTPSHQVTQMGQEVILRCVPISNHLYFYWYRQILGQKVEFLVSFYNNEISEKSEIFDDQFSVERPDGSNFTLKIRSTKLEDSAMYFCASSSYNEQFFGPGTRLTVL.

The CDR3 is CASSPGLLTLFF. CDR3 nucleotide sequence: TGCGCCAGCAGTCCGGGACTTCTCACACTGTTTTTT. The chain is built from TRBV23-1 and TRBJ2-2, with D perhaps TRBD2 (6 bases). TRBV23-1 qualifies as an ORF whose function is uncertain. Between the trimmed V and J ends, which lost 4 bases and 14 bases, there was a span of 14 bases. There are 12 residues in the CDR3.

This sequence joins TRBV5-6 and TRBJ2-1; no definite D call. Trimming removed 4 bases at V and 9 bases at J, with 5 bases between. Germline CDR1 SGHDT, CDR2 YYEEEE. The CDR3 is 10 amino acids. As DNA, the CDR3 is TGTGCCAGCAGCGGAGTTGAGCAGTTCTTC. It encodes CASSGVEQFF.

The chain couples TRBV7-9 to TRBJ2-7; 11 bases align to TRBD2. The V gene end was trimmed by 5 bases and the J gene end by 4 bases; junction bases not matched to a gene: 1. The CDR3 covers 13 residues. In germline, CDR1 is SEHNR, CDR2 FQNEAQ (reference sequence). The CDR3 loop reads CASSRTSGYEQYF. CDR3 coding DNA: TGTGCCAGCAGCCGGACTAGCGGGTACGAGCAGTACTTC.

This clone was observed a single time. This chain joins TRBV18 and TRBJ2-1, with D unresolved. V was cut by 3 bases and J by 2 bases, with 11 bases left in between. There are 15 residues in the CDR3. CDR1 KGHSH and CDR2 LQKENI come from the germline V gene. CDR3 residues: CASSPGSAPYNEQFF. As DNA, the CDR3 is TGTGCCAGCTCACCGGGATCCGCACCCTACAATGAGCAGTTCTTC.

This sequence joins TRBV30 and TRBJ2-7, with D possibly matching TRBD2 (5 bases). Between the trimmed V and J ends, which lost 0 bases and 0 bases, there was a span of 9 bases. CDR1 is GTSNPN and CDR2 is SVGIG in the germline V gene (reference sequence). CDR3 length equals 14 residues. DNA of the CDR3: TGTGCCTGGAGTGTGAGGGCCGACTCCTACGAGCAGTACTTC. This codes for CAWSVRADSYEQYF.

The CDR3 loop reads CASSLGGSGETQYF. CDR3 coding DNA: TGTGCCAGCAGCTTAGGGGGATCGGGAGAGACCCAGTACTTC. The V and J genes are TRBV7-9 and TRBJ2-5, with D unresolved. The CDR3 totals 14 residues. Germline CDR1 and CDR2: SEHNR and FQNEAQ (reference sequence). Deletions cut 1 base from V and 4 bases from J, with 10 bases between. The whole variable domain, remainder taken from reference TRBV7-9 and TRBJ2-5, is DTGVSQNPRHKITKRGQNVTFRCDPISEHNRLYWYRQTLGQGPEFLTYFQNEAQLEKSRLLSDRFSAERPKGSFSTLEIQRTEQGDSAMYLCASSLGGSGETQYFGPGTRLLVL.

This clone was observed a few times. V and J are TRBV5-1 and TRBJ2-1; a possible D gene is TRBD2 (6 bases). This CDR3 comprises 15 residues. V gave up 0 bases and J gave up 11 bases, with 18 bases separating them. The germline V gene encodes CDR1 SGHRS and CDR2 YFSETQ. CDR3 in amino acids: CASSLGDFLKTKQFF. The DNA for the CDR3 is TGCGCCAGCAGCTTGGGGGACTTTCTTAAGACTAAGCAGTTCTTC.

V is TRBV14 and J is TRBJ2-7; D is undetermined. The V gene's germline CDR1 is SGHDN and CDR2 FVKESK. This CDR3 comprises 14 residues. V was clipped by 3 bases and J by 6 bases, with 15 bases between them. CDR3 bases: TGTGCCAGCAGCCAGATGACCGGCTTACCCGAGCAGTACTTC. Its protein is CASSQMTGLPEQYF.

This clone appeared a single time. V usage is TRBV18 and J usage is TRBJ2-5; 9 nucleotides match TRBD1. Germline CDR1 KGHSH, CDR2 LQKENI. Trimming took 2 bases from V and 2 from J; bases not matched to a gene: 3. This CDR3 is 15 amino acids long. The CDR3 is CASSPSTGGQETQYF. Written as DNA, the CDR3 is TGTGCCAGCTCACCATCGACAGGGGGTCAAGAGACCCAGTACTTC.

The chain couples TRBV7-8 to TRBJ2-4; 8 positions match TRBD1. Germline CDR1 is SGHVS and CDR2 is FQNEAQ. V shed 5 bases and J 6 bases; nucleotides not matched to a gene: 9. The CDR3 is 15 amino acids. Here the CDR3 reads CASSVGQEGRNIQYF. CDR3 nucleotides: TGTGCCAGCAGCGTGGGACAGGAGGGGCGAAACATTCAGTACTTC.

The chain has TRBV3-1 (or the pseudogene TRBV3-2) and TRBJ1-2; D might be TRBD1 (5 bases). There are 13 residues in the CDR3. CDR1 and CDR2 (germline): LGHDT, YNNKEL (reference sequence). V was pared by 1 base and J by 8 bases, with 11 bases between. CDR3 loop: CASSQVGAWGYTF. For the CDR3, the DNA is TGTGCCAGCAGCCAAGTAGGGGCCTGGGGCTACACCTTC.

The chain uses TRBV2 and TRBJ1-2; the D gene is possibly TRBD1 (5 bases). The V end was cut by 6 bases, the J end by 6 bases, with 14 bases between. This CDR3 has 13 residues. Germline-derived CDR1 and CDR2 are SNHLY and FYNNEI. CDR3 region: CASSPNMGDGYTF. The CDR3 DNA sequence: TGTGCCAGCAGCCCCAATATGGGGGATGGCTACACCTTC.

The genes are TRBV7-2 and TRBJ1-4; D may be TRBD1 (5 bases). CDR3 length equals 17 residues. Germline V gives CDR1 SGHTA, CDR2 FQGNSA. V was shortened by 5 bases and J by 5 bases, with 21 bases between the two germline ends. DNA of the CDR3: TGTGCCAGCAGCCTCCGGAGGTCCGGAAGGGGAAATGAAAAACTGTTTTTT. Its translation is CASSLRRSGRGNEKLFF.

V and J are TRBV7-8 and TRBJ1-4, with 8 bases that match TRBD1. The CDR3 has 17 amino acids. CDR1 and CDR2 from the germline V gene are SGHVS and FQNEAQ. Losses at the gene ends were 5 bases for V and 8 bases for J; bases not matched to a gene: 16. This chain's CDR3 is CASSRPGTGQGGEKLFF. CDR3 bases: TGTGCCAGCAGCCGACCCGGGACAGGTCAAGGCGGGGAAAAACTGTTTTTT.

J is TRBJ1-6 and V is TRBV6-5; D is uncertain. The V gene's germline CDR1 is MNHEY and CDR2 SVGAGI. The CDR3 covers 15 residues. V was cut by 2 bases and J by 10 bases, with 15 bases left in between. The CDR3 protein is CASSYNPQGLSPLHF. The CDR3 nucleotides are TGTGCCAGCAGTTACAATCCGCAAGGGCTCTCACCCCTCCACTTT.

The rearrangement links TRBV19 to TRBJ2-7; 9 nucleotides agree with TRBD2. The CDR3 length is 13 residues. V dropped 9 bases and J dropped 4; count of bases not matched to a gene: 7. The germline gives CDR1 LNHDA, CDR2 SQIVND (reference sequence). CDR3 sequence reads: CASLVAGEYEQYF. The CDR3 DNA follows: TGTGCCAGCCTAGTAGCGGGGGAATACGAGCAGTACTTC.

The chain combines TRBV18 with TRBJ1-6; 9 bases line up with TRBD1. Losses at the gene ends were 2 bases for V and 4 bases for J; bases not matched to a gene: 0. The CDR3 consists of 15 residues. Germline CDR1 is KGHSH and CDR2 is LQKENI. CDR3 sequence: CASSPDRGYNSPLHF. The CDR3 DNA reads TGTGCCAGCTCACCAGACAGGGGGTATAATTCACCCCTCCACTTT.

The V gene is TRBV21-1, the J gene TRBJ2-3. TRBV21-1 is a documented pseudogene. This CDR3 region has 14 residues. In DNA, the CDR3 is TGTGCCAGCAGCGTCAAGATGGGCACAGATACGCAGTATTTT. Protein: CASSVKMGTDTQYF.

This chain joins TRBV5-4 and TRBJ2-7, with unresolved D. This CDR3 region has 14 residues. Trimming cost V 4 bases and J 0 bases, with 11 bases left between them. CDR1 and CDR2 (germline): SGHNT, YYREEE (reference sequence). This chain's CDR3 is CASSPTGSSYEQYF. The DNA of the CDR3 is TGTGCCAGCAGCCCGACGGGCAGCTCCTACGAGCAGTACTTC.